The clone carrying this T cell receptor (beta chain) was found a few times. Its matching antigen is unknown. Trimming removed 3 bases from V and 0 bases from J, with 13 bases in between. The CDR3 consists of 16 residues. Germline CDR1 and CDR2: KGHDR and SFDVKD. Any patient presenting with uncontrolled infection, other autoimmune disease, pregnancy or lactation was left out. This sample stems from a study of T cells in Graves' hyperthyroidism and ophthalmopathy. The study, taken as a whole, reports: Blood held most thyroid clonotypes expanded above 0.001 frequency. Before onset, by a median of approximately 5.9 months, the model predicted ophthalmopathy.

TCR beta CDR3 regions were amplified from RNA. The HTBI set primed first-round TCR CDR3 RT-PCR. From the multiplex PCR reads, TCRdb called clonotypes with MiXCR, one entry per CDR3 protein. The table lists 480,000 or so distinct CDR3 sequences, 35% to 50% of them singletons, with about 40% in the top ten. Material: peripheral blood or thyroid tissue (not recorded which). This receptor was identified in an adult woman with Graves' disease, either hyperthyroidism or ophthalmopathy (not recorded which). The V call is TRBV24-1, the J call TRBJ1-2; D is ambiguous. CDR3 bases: TGTGCCACCAGTGATACGCGGGAAGGGCCTAACTATGGCTACACCTTC. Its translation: CATSDTREGPNYGYTF.